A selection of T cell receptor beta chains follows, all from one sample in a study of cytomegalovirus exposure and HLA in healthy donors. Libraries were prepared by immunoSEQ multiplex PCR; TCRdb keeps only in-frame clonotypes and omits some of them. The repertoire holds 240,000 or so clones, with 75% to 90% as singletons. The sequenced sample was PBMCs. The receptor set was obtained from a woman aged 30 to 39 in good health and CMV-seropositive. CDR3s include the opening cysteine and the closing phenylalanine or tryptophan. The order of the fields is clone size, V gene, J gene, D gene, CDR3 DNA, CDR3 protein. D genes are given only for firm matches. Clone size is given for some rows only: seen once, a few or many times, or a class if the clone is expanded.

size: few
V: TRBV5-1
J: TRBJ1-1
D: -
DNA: TGCGCCAGCAGCTCACAGGTTAACACTGAAGCTTTCTTT
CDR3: CASSSQVNTEAFF

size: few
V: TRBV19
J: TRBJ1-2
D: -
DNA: TGTGCCAGTAGTTTTCAGACAGGAAGCTATGGCTACACCTTC
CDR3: CASSFQTGSYGYTF

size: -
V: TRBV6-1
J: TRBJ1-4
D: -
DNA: TGTGCCAGCAGTGAAGGGCAGGGCTATGAAAAACTGTTTTTT
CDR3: CASSEGQGYEKLFF

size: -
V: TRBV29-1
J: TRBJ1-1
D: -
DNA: TGCAGCGTTGTGAGGGGGACTGAAGCTTTCTTT
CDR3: CSVVRGTEAFF

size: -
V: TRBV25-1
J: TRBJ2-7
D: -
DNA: TGTGCCAGCATCTTTCGGCGGCTAGCGACCTACGAGCAGTACTTC
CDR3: CASIFRRLATYEQYF

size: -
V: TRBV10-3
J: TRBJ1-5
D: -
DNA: TGTGCCATCATGGCACAAGGAGGGAATCAGCCCCAGCATTTT
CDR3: CAIMAQGGNQPQHF

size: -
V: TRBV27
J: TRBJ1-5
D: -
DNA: TGTGCCAGCAGTTTATCAGGTAGGGGAAGGAGTCAGCCCCAGCATTTT
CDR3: CASSLSGRGRSQPQHF

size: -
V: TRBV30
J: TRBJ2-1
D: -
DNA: TGTGCCTGGAGTAGGGGGACTGAGCAGTTCTTC
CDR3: CAWSRGTEQFF

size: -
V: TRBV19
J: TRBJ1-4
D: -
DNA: TGTGCCAGTAGAGATCTGGAGGTGGCAAATGAAAAACTGTTTTTT
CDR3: CASRDLEVANEKLFF

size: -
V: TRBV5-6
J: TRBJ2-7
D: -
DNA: TGTGCCAGCAGCTTGGCTGGGGGGTCCTACGAGCAGTACTTC
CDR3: CASSLAGGSYEQYF

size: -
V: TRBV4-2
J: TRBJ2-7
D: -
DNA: TGTGCCAGCAGCCAAGTTGAGGCGGGAGAGGGGGTATCCTACGAGCAGTACTTC
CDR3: CASSQVEAGEGVSYEQYF

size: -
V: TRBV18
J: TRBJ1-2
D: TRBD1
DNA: TGTGCCAGCTCAAGGACAGGGCTCCTCTATGTCTACACCTTC
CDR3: CASSRTGLLYVYTF

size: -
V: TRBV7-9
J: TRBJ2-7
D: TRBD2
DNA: TGTGCCAGCAGCCTGACTAGCGGGACGACCTACGAGCAGTACTTC
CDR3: CASSLTSGTTYEQYF

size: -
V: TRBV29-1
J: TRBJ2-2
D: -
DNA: TGCAGCGTGACGTACCGGGATTTAAACACCGGGGAGCTGTTTTTT
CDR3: CSVTYRDLNTGELFF

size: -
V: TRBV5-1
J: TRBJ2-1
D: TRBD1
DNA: TGCGCCAGCAGCTTTAAGTTACAGGGGGCGCGCTATGAGCAGTTCTTC
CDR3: CASSFKLQGARYEQFF

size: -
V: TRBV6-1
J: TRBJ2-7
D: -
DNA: TGTGCCAGCACGGACAGTACCTACGAGCAGTACTTC
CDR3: CASTDSTYEQYF

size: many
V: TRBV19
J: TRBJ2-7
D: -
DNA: TGTGCCAGTAGACCTGACAGTGGGGAGCAGTACTTC
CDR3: CASRPDSGEQYF

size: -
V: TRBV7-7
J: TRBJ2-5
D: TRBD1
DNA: TGTGCCAGCAGCCTGCACGGGACAGGGGAGGCAGAGACCCAGTACTTC
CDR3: CASSLHGTGEAETQYF

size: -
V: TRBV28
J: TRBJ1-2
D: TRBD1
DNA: TGTGCCAGCAGTCTACCACAGGGTTCAGGGGGCTATGGCTACACCTTC
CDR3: CASSLPQGSGGYGYTF

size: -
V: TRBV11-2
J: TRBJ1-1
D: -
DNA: TGTGCCAGCAGCTTAGGGACCGACAGGATGAACACTGAAGCTTTCTTT
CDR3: CASSLGTDRMNTEAFF

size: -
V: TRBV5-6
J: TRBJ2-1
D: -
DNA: TGTGCCAGCAGCCTAGGAGGTTTGACCTACAATGAGCAGTTCTTC
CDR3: CASSLGGLTYNEQFF

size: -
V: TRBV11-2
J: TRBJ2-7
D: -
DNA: TGTGCCAGCAGCCAGGGAGCGGGTGGCTACGAGCAGTACTTC
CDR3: CASSQGAGGYEQYF

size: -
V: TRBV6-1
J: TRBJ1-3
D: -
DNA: TGTGCCAGCAGAGAGATCGGAAACACCATATATTTT
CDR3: CASREIGNTIYF

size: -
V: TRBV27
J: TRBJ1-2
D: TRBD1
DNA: TGTGCCTTCTCTCGCGGGACAGCAGTGTATGGCTACACCTTC
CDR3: CAFSRGTAVYGYTF

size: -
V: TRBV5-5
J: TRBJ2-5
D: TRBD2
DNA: TGTGCCAGCTCCTCACTAGCGGGTCAAGAGACCCAGTACTTC
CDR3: CASSSLAGQETQYF

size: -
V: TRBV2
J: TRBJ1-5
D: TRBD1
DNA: TGTGCCAGCAGTGGAATTACAGGGGACAGCAATCAGCCCCAGCATTTT
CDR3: CASSGITGDSNQPQHF

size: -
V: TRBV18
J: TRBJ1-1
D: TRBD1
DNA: TGTGCCAGCTCACCACCGGCAGGACAGGGGAAGATGAACACTGAAGCTTTCTTT
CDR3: CASSPPAGQGKMNTEAFF

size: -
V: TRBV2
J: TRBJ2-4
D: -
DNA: TGTGCCAGCAGTCCGTTAGCCAAAAACATTCAGTACTTC
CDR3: CASSPLAKNIQYF

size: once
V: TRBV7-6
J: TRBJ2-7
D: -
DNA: TGTGCCAGCAGCTCCTTTAACTACGAGCAGTACTTC
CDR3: CASSSFNYEQYF

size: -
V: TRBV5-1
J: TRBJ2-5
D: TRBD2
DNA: TGCGCCAGCAGCTTATGGACTAGCGGGAGTGGGGGAGAGACCCAGTACTTC
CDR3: CASSLWTSGSGGETQYF

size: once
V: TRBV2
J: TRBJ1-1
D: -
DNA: TGTGCCAGCAGTGAATTAGTCAGGATGAACACTGAAGCTTTCTTT
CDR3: CASSELVRMNTEAFF

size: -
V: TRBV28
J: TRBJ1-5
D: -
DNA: TGTGCCAGCAGTTTGTCACAGGGAATCAATAGCAATCAGCCCCAGCATTTT
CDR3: CASSLSQGINSNQPQHF

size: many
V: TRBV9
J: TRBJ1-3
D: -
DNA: TGTGCCAGCAGCGTCACCGACTCCCATTCTAGCACCATATATTTT
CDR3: CASSVTDSHSSTIYF

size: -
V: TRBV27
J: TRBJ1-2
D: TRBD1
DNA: TGTGCCAGCAGTTTACGGGGACAGAACTATGGCTACACCTTC
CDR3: CASSLRGQNYGYTF

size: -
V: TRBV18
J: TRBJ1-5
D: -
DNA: TGTGCCAGCTCCCCGCAGGGGTTTAATCAGCCCCAGCATTTT
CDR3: CASSPQGFNQPQHF

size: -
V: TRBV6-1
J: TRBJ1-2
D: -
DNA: TGTGCCAGCAGTGAAAAGTCGCCCGGGGGCTACACCTTC
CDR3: CASSEKSPGGYTF

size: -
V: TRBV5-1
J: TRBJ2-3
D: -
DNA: TGCGCCAGCAGCCCAACTAGCACAGATACGCAGTATTTT
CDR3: CASSPTSTDTQYF

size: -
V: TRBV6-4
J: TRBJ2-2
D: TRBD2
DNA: TGTGCCAGCAGTGAGGGAGGCGGGACTAGAGTCACCGGGGAGCTGTTTTTT
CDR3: CASSEGGGTRVTGELFF

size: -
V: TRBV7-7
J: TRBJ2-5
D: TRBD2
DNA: TGTGCCAGCAGCTCCCAGACTAGCGGGATCCCCAGAGAGACCCAGTACTTC
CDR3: CASSSQTSGIPRETQYF

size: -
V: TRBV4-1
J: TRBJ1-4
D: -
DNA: TGCGCCAGCAGCCAATGGTCGGGGACTGCCGAAAAACTGTTTTTT
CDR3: CASSQWSGTAEKLFF

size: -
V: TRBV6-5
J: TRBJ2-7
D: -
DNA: TGTGCTAGCAGTTACTCTGGCGGGGCGACCTACGAGCAGTACTTC
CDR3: CASSYSGGATYEQYF

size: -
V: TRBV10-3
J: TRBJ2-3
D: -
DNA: TGTGCCATCAGTGATATAACAGAATCTAGCACAGATACGCAGTATTTT
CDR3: CAISDITESSTDTQYF

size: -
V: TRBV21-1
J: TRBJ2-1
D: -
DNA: TGTGCCAGCAGGCCGGGAGGGCCCGAAAATGAGCAGTTCTTC
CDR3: CASRPGGPENEQFF

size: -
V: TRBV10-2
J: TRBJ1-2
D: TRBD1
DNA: TGCGCCAGCAGTGAACCTGGACAGGGTAACTATGGCTACACCTTC
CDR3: CASSEPGQGNYGYTF

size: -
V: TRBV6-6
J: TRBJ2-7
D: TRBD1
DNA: TGTGCCAGCAGCTCTGCGACAGGGGATTTTCACGAGCAGTACTTC
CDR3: CASSSATGDFHEQYF

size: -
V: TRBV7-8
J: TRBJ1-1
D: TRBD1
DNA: TGTGCCAGCAGCCCGGGGGGGGACAGCGCGACTGAAGCTTTCTTT
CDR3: CASSPGGDSATEAFF

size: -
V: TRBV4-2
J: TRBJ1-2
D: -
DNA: TGTGCCAGCAGCCAAGAACGGCCCCAGGATGGCTACACCTTC
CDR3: CASSQERPQDGYTF

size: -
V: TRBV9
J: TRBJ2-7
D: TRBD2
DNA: TGTGCCAGCAGCGTCGGTGGAGCGGGGCACGAGCAGTACTTC
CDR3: CASSVGGAGHEQYF